The TCR beta chain described here comes from a study of T cell responses to AZD1222 COVID-19 vaccine. Notes on the study in general: At 160-218 and 743-854, vaccine-associated CD4 TCRs were dominant, and they spanned spike. Females made up more of the donors, who were largely white British, and clonal diversity may have come out too low.

As to this clone: What it binds is unknown.

Trimming removed 5 bases at V and 5 bases at J, with 10 bases between. The CDR3 sequence is 13 residues long. Germline V gives CDR1 MNHEY, CDR2 SMNVEV (reference sequence). Sequencing was performed with immunoSEQ multiplex PCR; in TCRdb, only in-frame clones are kept and a portion is missing. The data hold over 70,000 clones, with around 88% observed a single time. Sample: peripheral blood, taken on day 0 of MenACWY control vaccination. The TCR originated in an adult in good health. This chain links TRBV27 with TRBJ2-1; D is ambiguous. CDR3 residues: CASSLPLNNEQFF. The CDR3 nucleotides read TGTGCCAGCAGTCTACCGCTGAACAATGAGCAGTTCTTC.